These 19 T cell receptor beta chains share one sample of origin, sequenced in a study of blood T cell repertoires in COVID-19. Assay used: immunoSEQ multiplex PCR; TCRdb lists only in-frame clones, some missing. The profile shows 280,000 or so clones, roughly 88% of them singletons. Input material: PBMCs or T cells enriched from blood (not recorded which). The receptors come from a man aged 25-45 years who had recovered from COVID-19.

CDR3 bases: TGTGCCAGTAGCAACCGTGGGACAGGGCTATGGTATGGCTACACCTTC. This sequence encodes CASSNRGTGLWYGYTF. This chain joins TRBV19 and TRBJ1-2; TRBD1 agrees at 9 bases. V lost 6 bases, J lost 5 bases, and 13 bases stayed unmatched. The CDR3 is 16 residues long. Germline loops: CDR1 LNHDA, CDR2 SQIVND (reference sequence).

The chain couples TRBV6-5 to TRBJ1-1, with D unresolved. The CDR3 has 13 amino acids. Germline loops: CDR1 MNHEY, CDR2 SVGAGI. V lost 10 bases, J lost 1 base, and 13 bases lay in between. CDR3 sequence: CAISAGRNTEAFF. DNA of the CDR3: TGTGCCATCTCGGCGGGGAGGAACACTGAAGCTTTCTTT.

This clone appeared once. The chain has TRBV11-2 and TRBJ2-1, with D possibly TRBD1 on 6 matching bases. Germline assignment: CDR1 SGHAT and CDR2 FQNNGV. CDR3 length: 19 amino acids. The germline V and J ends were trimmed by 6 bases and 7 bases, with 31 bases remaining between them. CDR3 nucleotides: TGTGCCAGCAGATCCGTCAGGGGATCCGGGACACCTCGTTCGAATGAGCAGTTCTTC. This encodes CASRSVRGSGTPRSNEQFF.

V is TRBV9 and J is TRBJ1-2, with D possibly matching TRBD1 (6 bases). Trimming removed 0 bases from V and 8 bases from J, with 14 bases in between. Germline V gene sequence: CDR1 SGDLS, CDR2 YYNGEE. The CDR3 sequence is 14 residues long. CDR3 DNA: TGTGCCAGCAGCGTAGATTCCCAGGGGTCCGGCTACACCTTC. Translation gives CASSVDSQGSGYTF.

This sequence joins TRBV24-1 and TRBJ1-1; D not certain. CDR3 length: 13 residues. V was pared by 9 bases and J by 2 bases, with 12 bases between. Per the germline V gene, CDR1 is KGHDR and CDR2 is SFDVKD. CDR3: CATSSGVNTEAFF. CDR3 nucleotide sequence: TGTGCCACCTCAAGTGGAGTTAACACTGAAGCTTTCTTT.

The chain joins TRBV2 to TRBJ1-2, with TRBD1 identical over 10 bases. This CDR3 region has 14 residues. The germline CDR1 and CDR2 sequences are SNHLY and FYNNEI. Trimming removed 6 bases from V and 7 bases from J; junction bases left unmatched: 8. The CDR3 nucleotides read TGTGCCAGCAGGGGGGGACAGGGGTCGGGTGGCTACACCTTC. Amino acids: CASRGGQGSGGYTF.

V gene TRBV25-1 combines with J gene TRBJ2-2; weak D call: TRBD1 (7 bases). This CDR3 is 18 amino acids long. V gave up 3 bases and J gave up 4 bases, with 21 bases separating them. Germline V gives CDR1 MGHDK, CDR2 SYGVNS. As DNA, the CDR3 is TGTGCCAGCAGTGACATAGGGGGGTCAGGGGGAAGCACCGGGGAGCTGTTTTTT. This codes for CASSDIGGSGGSTGELFF.

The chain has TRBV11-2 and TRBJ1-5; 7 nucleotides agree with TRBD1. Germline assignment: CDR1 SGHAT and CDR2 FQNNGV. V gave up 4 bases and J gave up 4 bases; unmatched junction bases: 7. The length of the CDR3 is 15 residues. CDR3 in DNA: TGTGCCAGCAGCTCTTGGACAGGCACTAATCAGCCCCAGCATTTT. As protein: CASSSWTGTNQPQHF.

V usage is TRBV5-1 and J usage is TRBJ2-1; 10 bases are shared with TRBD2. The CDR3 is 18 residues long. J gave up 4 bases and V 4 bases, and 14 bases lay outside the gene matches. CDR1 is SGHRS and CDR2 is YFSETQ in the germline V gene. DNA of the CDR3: TGCGCCAGCAGCCCGGGGACTAAGCGGGGGGGCGTATACAATGAGCAGTTCTTC. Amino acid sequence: CASSPGTKRGGVYNEQFF.

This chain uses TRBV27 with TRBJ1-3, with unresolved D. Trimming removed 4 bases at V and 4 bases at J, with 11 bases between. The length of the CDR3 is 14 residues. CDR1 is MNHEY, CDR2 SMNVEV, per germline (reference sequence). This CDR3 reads CASSSAGIGNTIYF. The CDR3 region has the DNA TGTGCCAGCAGTTCGGCGGGAATCGGAAACACCATATATTTT.

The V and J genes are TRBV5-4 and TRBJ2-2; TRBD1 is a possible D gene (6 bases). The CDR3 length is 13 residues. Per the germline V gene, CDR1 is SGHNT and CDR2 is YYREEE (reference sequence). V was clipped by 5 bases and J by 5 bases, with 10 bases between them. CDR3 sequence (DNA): TGTGCCAGCAGGATTACAGGGACCGGGGAGCTGTTTTTT. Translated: CASRITGTGELFF.

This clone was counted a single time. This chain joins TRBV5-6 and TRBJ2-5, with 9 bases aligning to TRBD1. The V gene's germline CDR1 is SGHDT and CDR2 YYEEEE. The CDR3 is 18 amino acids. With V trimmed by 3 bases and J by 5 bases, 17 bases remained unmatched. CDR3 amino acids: CASSSSPGTGLARETQYF. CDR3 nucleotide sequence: TGTGCCAGCAGCTCAAGTCCCGGGACAGGGTTAGCGCGGGAGACCCAGTACTTC.

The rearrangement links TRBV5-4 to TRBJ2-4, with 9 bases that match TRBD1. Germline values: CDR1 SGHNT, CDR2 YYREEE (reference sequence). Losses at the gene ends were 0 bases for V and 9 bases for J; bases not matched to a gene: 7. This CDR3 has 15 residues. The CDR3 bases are TGTGCCAGCAGCTTGGACAGGGGGCTCTCTAGCATTCAGTACTTC. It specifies CASSLDRGLSSIQYF.

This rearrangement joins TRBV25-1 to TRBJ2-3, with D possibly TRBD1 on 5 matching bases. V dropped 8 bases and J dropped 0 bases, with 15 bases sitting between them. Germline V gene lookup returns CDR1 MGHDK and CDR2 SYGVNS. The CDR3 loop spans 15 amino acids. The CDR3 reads CASLQGRSSTDTQYF. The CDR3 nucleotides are TGTGCCAGCCTGCAGGGTCGTTCTAGCACAGATACGCAGTATTTT.

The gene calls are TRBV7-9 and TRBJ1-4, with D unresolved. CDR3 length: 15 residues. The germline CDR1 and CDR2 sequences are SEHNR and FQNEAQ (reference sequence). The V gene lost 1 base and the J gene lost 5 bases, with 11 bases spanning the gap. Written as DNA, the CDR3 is TGTGCCAGCAGCTTAGGGGGAGGACCAAATGAAAAACTGTTTTTT. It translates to CASSLGGGPNEKLFF.

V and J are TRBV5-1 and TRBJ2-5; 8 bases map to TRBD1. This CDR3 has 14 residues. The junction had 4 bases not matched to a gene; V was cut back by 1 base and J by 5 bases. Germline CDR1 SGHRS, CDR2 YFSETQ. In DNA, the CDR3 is TGCGCCAGCAGCTTGCCAGGGGGCGGTGAGACCCAGTACTTC. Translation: CASSLPGGGETQYF.

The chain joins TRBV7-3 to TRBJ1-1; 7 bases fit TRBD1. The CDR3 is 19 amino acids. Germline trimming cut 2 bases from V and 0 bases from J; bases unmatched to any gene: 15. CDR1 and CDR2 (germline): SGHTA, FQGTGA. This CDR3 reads CASSLVPGQSVFMNTEAFF. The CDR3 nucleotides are TGTGCCAGCAGCTTAGTTCCGGGACAGAGCGTTTTTATGAACACTGAAGCTTTCTTT.

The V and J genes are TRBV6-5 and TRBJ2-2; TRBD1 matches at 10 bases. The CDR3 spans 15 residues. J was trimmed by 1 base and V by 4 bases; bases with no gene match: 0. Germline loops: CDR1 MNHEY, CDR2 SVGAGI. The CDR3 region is CASSWTGGNTGELFF. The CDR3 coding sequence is TGTGCCAGCAGTTGGACAGGGGGGAACACCGGGGAGCTGTTTTTT.

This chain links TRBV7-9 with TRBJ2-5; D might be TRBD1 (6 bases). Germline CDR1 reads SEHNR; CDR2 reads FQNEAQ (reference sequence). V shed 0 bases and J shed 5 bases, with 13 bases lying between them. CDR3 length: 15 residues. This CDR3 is CASSLALAGEETQYF. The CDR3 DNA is TGTGCCAGCAGCTTAGCGCTTGCAGGGGAGGAGACCCAGTACTTC.